The T cell receptor beta chain under discussion was sequenced for a study of cytomegalovirus exposure and HLA in healthy donors. Study-wide points: Cytomegalovirus status, reportedly, was diagnosed with high specificity and sensitivity by the classifier. Listed as cytomegalovirus-associated were around 160 TCR beta chains. In vitro, a few CMV-associated chains proved specific for CMV antigens.

Here immunoSEQ multiplex PCR was the method, and the copy in TCRdb shows in-frame clones only, minus some. The data show more than 70,000 clones, with about 94% seen just once and roughly 0.94% held by the top ten. The donors were in the roughly 120-subject validation cohort, distinct from the approximately 700-subject first cohort. Details on this clone: What it binds is unknown.

V was clipped by 7 bases and J by 1 base; unmatched bases: 4. This CDR3 spans 15 amino acids. CDR1 is MNHEY and CDR2 is SMNVEV in the germline V gene (reference sequence). The sequence came from a woman aged 18-29 years in good health and CMV-seronegative. This chain links TRBV27 with TRBJ2-2, with 9 bases matching TRBD1. The source material was PBMCs. CDR3 in DNA: TGTGCCAGCACCGGGGACAGGGTGAACACCGGGGAGCTGTTTTTT. It codes for CASTGDRVNTGELFF.